These T cell receptor beta chains were read from a single sample in a study of T cell clonotyping in hematopoietic cell transplantation. TCRdb keeps only in-frame clones here, not all; method: immunoSEQ multiplex PCR. Here the sample spans more than 25,000 clones, roughly 91% being singletons. The sample was peripheral blood mononuclear cells, taken before stem cell transplant. The receptors derive from a man aged 45-60 years with acute myeloid leukemia. Some clones in this sample may be carry-over from other donors' samples. Each CDR3 is given with its conserved first and last residue. Each record gives: D gene, J gene, clone size, V gene, CDR3 DNA, CDR3 protein. D genes are given only for firm matches. Not all rows give a size; the values are once, few, many and, for expanded clones, a class.

>TRBD1|TRBJ1-6|-|TRBV4-1
TGCGCCAGCAGCCAATTTTGGACAGGGGTCTCTTATAATTCACCCCTCCACTTT
CASSQFWTGVSYNSPLHF
>-|TRBJ2-3|-|TRBV10-3
TGTGCCACCGGGTGGGCAGGGGGCACAGATACGCAGTATTTT
CATGWAGGTDTQYF
>-|TRBJ2-3|-|TRBV7-9
TGTGCCAGCAGCCCCGGGACCTGGGGGGCAGATACGCAGTATTTT
CASSPGTWGADTQYF
>-|TRBJ2-3|-|TRBV6-6
TGTGCCAGCAGTTCCCCGGGCCGAGGTACGCAGTATTTT
CASSSPGRGTQYF
>-|TRBJ1-5|once|TRBV9
TGTGCCAGCAGCCGTGACGCAGGGGGCAATCAGCCCCAGCATTTT
CASSRDAGGNQPQHF
>-|TRBJ1-1|-|TRBV28
TGTGCCAGCAGTCTGTCCACTGAAGCTTTCTTT
CASSLSTEAFF
>TRBD2|TRBJ2-1|-|TRBV29-1
TGCAGCGCCGGGACTAGCGGGAGCCGACCCTACAATGAGCAGTTCTTC
CSAGTSGSRPYNEQFF
>TRBD1|TRBJ2-7|-|TRBV13
TGTGCCAGCAGCTTCTATACAGGGGACGAGCAGTACTTC
CASSFYTGDEQYF
>-|TRBJ2-2|once|TRBV5-6
TGTGCCAGCAGCGCTCTCTTCCAGAACACCGGGGAGCTGTTTTTT
CASSALFQNTGELFF
>TRBD1|TRBJ2-5|-|TRBV7-2
TGTGCCAGCAGCTTAGTTTGGAGGGGACAGGGTCGAGAGACCCAGTACTTC
CASSLVWRGQGRETQYF
>-|TRBJ2-7|-|TRBV11-2
TGTGCCAGCAGCTCCGCACGAGGAAACGAGCAGTACTTC
CASSSARGNEQYF
>-|TRBJ1-4|-|TRBV19
TGTGCCAGTAGTATTAGGGGAGAAAAACTGTTTTTT
CASSIRGEKLFF
>TRBD2|TRBJ2-1|-|TRBV13
TGTGCCAGCAGCTCCTGGACTAGCGGGAGGAGCATTGAGCAGTTCTTC
CASSSWTSGRSIEQFF
>TRBD2|TRBJ2-3|-|TRBV5-1
TGCGCCAGCACCTCAGGGGTAGCGGGGGGCCGCGATACGCAGTATTTT
CASTSGVAGGRDTQYF
>-|TRBJ2-2|-|TRBV30
TGTGCCTGGAGTGTACTTAAGGGGGGCCGAATCACCGGGGAGCTGTTTTTT
CAWSVLKGGRITGELFF
>TRBD2|TRBJ2-1|-|TRBV5-1
TGCGCCAGCAGCTTGGTAGCGGGGGGGCCTAATGAGCAGTTCTTC
CASSLVAGGPNEQFF
>-|TRBJ2-1|-|TRBV11-3
TGTGCCAGCAGCCCTCGATTCGGTAGGGATGAGCAGTTCTTC
CASSPRFGRDEQFF
>-|TRBJ1-5|once|TRBV28
TGTGCCAGCACCAATAGCAATCAGCCCCAGCATTTT
CASTNSNQPQHF
>TRBD1|TRBJ1-4|-|TRBV7-2
TGTGCCAGCAGCTCCGGGCAGACAGGGCACCTGTTTTTT
CASSSGQTGHLFF
>-|TRBJ1-2|-|TRBV5-1
TGCGCCAGCAGCTTTGGGAAGGACTATGGCTACACCTTC
CASSFGKDYGYTF
>TRBD2|TRBJ2-7|-|TRBV28
TGTGCCAGCAGTTGGGGACTAGCGGGGGGGGACTACGAGCAGTACTTC
CASSWGLAGGDYEQYF
>-|TRBJ1-3|-|TRBV7-9
TGTGCCAGCAGCTCGGGGTCGTCTGGAAACACCATATATTTT
CASSSGSSGNTIYF
>TRBD2|TRBJ2-5|-|TRBV6-6
TGTGCCAGCAGTTCAGCGGGGGGGGGTGAAGAGACCCAGTACTTC
CASSSAGGGEETQYF
>TRBD1|TRBJ2-5|once|TRBV7-9
TGTGCCAGCAGCTTAGGGTGGGACAGGGGGACCCAGTACTTC
CASSLGWDRGTQYF